The 25 T cell receptor beta chains given below trace back to one sample, sequenced in a study of T cell responses to AZD1222 COVID-19 vaccine. Assay: immunoSEQ multiplex PCR; the TCRdb copy retains only in-frame clones and omits some. This sample has some 150,000 clones, with 82% found just once. The specimen comprised peripheral blood, sampled on day 0 of MenACWY control vaccination. The receptors shown here come from an adult in good health.

This chain links TRBV19 with TRBJ2-1; D might be TRBD1 or TRBD2, each matching 5 bases. The CDR3 extends over 16 amino acids. V lost 0 bases and J lost 6, with 15 bases in between. Germline V gene data show CDR1 as LNHDA and CDR2 as SQIVND (reference sequence). CDR3 region: CASSIDRQYRGNEQFF. The DNA for the CDR3 is TGTGCCAGTAGTATAGATAGACAGTACCGGGGCAATGAGCAGTTCTTC.

The CDR3 sequence: CASSLNSRSGTGNYGYTF. The CDR3 DNA is TGTGCCAGCTCACTAAATTCCCGTTCCGGGACGGGAAACTATGGCTACACCTTC. J is TRBJ1-2 and V is TRBV18; D perhaps matches TRBD1 (5 bases). The germline V gene encodes CDR1 KGHSH and CDR2 LQKENI. V was cut by 4 bases and J by 2 bases, with 23 bases left in between. CDR3 size: 18 residues.

The chain carries TRBV27 and TRBJ1-2; tentatively, D is TRBD1 (5 bases). CDR3 length: 15 amino acids. The V gene lost 6 bases and the J gene lost 4 bases, with 18 bases spanning the gap. Germline assignment: CDR1 MNHEY and CDR2 SMNVEV (reference sequence). The CDR3 DNA follows: TGTGCCAGCAGCTCCCAGGGTCGGAGTTTCTATGGCTACACCTTC. It codes for CASSSQGRSFYGYTF.

The V call is TRBV9, the J call TRBJ1-1; D is possibly TRBD1 (5 bases). The CDR3 consists of 16 residues. In germline, CDR1 is SGDLS, CDR2 YYNGEE. Trimming removed 4 bases at V and 0 bases at J, with 16 bases between. CDR3 sequence reads: CASSPSPTVMNTEAFF. In nucleotides, the CDR3 is TGTGCCAGCAGCCCCAGCCCGACAGTAATGAACACTGAAGCTTTCTTT.

V and J are TRBV15 and TRBJ1-3; unclear D gene. Per germline, CDR1 LNHNV and CDR2 YYDKDF (reference sequence). V lost 6 bases and J 4 bases, leaving 16 bases between the germline ends. CDR3 length: 15 residues. CDR3 region: CATSPVLGAGNTIYF. The CDR3 bases are TGTGCCACCAGTCCCGTCCTTGGCGCAGGAAACACCATATATTTT.

The J gene is TRBJ1-5, the V gene TRBV6-5; 7 positions agree with TRBD1. The V gene end was trimmed by 4 bases and the J gene end by 7 bases; junction bases not matched to a gene: 7. This CDR3 has 14 residues. The germline V gene encodes CDR1 MNHEY and CDR2 SVGAGI. The CDR3 reads CASSSDRPPQPQHF. The CDR3 nucleotides read TGTGCCAGCAGTTCGGACAGGCCGCCACAGCCCCAGCATTTT.

The V call is TRBV12-3 or TRBV12-4, the J call TRBJ2-7, with TRBD1 as a possible D gene (5 bases). This CDR3 contains 13 residues. The V and J ends lost 4 bases and 0 bases respectively, with 7 bases between them. CDR3: CASSWGASYEQYF. The CDR3, as DNA: TGTGCCAGCAGTTGGGGCGCCTCCTACGAGCAGTACTTC.

The J gene is TRBJ2-4, the V gene TRBV28; 7 bases line up with TRBD2. J was trimmed by 6 bases and V by 7 bases; bases with no gene match: 6. The CDR3 consists of 13 residues. Germline V lookup: CDR1 MDHEN, CDR2 SYDVKM. The CDR3 spells CASTAGVVNIQYF. In DNA form, the CDR3 reads TGTGCCAGCACTGCGGGGGTGGTAAACATTCAGTACTTC.

The chain is built from TRBV18 and TRBJ2-1; 8 bases agree with TRBD2. In germline, CDR1 is KGHSH, CDR2 LQKENI. After removal of 2 bases from V and 1 base from J, the junction contained 7 bases not matched to a gene. The CDR3 is 17 residues long. CDR3 nucleotide sequence: TGTGCCAGCTCACCAACTAGAAGCGGGGGATCCTACAATGAGCAGTTCTTC. Translating it yields CASSPTRSGGSYNEQFF.

This chain joins TRBV5-4 and TRBJ2-5; tentatively, D is TRBD1 (6 bases). Trimming shortened V by 2 bases and J by 1 base, and 9 bases separated the two germline ends. Germline assignment: CDR1 SGHNT and CDR2 YYREEE (reference sequence). The CDR3 has 14 residues. The CDR3 DNA reads as TGTGCCAGCAGCTTTTGGGACACCCAAGAGACCCAGTACTTC. It specifies CASSFWDTQETQYF.

The chain joins TRBV28 to TRBJ1-4; TRBD1 is a possible D gene (5 bases). The germline V and J ends were trimmed by 2 bases and 5 bases, with 9 bases remaining between them. Germline CDR1 and CDR2: MDHEN and SYDVKM. The CDR3 sequence is 14 residues long. CDR3 sequence: CASSLGGSNEKLFF. The CDR3 nucleotides are TGTGCCAGCAGTTTAGGGGGGTCCAATGAAAAACTGTTTTTT.

The rearrangement joins TRBV9 to TRBJ2-2, with unresolved D. CDR1 is SGDLS and CDR2 is YYNGEE in the germline V gene. The CDR3 has 14 amino acids. Trimming removed 0 bases at V and 1 base at J, with 4 bases between. The CDR3 DNA sequence: TGTGCCAGCAGCGTAGGGGTGAACACCGGGGAGCTGTTTTTT. This encodes CASSVGVNTGELFF.

The chain employs TRBV5-1 and TRBJ2-3, with TRBD1 matching 10 bases. CDR3 length: 15 amino acids. Germline CDR1 is SGHRS and CDR2 is YFSETQ. Losses at the gene ends were 0 bases for V and 5 bases for J; bases not matched to a gene: 3. The DNA for the CDR3 is TGCGCCAGCAGCTTGGGGGACAGGGGTGGAGATACGCAGTATTTT. It codes for CASSLGDRGGDTQYF.

The rearrangement links TRBV3-1 (or the pseudogene TRBV3-2) to TRBJ2-7, with TRBD1 matching over 9 bases. Germline V gene data show CDR1 as LGHDT and CDR2 as YNNKEL (reference sequence). The CDR3 length is 15 residues. V shed 5 bases, J shed 4 bases, and the junction held 9 bases outside the gene matches. For the CDR3, the DNA is TGTGCCAGCAGCAGGGCCGGGACAGGGAGTTACGAGCAGTACTTC. The encoded protein is CASSRAGTGSYEQYF.

The V call is TRBV9, the J call TRBJ2-3; 10 nucleotides align to TRBD2. This CDR3 comprises 15 residues. Germline assignment: CDR1 SGDLS and CDR2 YYNGEE. V dropped 4 bases and J dropped 6; count of bases not matched to a gene: 8. CDR3 DNA: TGTGCCAGCAGCCTTACGGGACTAGCGTACGATACGCAGTATTTT. Protein product: CASSLTGLAYDTQYF.

The CDR3 spells CASSIGLAGVNEQFF. Written as DNA, the CDR3 is TGTGCCAGTAGTATAGGGCTAGCGGGGGTCAATGAGCAGTTCTTC. The chain combines TRBV19 with TRBJ2-1; the match to TRBD2 covers 10 bases. The ends lost 1 base at V and 6 bases at J; junction bases unmatched: 3. This CDR3 comprises 15 residues. Germline lookup yields CDR1 LNHDA and CDR2 SQIVND (reference sequence).

V is TRBV7-2 and J is TRBJ1-2; D not certain. The germline V gene has CDR1 SGHTA and CDR2 FQGNSA. CDR3 length: 11 residues. V lost 6 bases and J 3 bases, leaving 5 bases between the germline ends. CDR3 region: CASRRDYGYTF. The CDR3 DNA reads as TGTGCCAGCAGGCGTGACTATGGCTACACCTTC. Full variable domain (outside the CDR3, taken from reference TRBV7-2 and TRBJ1-2): GAGVSQSPSNKVTEKGKDVELRCDPISGHTALYWYRQSLGQGLEFLIYFQGNSAPDKSGLPSDRFSAERTGGSVSTLTIQRTQQEDSAVYLCASRRDYGYTFGSGTRLTVV.

The V and J genes are TRBV7-3 and TRBJ1-1; D is ambiguous. V lost 5 bases and J 4 bases, leaving 17 bases between the germline ends. The CDR3 loop spans 15 amino acids. Germline V CDR1 and CDR2: SGHTA, FQGTGA. DNA for the CDR3: TGTGCCAGCAGCCCAACCGGCAGCCGGGGCACTGAAGCTTTCTTT. This encodes CASSPTGSRGTEAFF.

The CDR3 bases are TGTGCCAGCAGCTTAGATAGGGGTCGGGAGACCCAGTACTTC. Amino acid sequence: CASSLDRGRETQYF. This chain links TRBV11-2 with TRBJ2-5; weak D call: TRBD1 (5 bases). The germline CDR1 and CDR2 sequences are SGHAT and FQNNGV. The CDR3 is 14 residues long. Trimming stripped 0 bases from V and 5 bases from J, with 10 bases between.

The gene calls are TRBV18 and TRBJ1-1, with 7 bases lining up with TRBD1. CDR1 KGHSH and CDR2 LQKENI come from the germline V gene. V trimming: 2 bases; J trimming: 7 bases; junction bases outside the gene matches: 4. This CDR3 spans 13 amino acids. CDR3 in DNA: TGTGCCAGCTCACCAGGGACAGACCATGAAGCTTTCTTT. Its protein is CASSPGTDHEAFF.

The rearrangement links TRBV5-6 to TRBJ2-3; TRBD2 is a possible D gene (6 bases). CDR1 SGHDT and CDR2 YYEEEE come from the germline V gene. The CDR3 consists of 15 residues. The V gene lost 2 bases and the J gene lost 7 bases, with 17 bases spanning the gap. Here the CDR3 DNA reads TGTGCCAGCAGCTTCCTCGCGGGGCCCCCAAATACGCAGTATTTT. This sequence encodes CASSFLAGPPNTQYF.

This rearrangement joins TRBV10-3 to TRBJ1-5; D gene ambiguous. Deletions cut 0 bases from V and 6 bases from J, with 9 bases between. CDR1 is ENHRY, CDR2 SYGVKD, per germline. The CDR3 runs 14 residues. CDR3 residues: CAISESHSSQPQHF. CDR3 coding DNA: TGTGCCATCAGTGAGTCTCATTCGTCTCAGCCCCAGCATTTT.

The V call is TRBV12-3 or TRBV12-4, the J call TRBJ1-1; D is undetermined. The germline V and J ends were trimmed by 6 bases and 0 bases, with 8 bases remaining between them. This CDR3 has 13 residues. Written as DNA, the CDR3 is TGTGCCAGCAGGCCCGAATTGAACACTGAAGCTTTCTTT. Protein: CASRPELNTEAFF.

This clone was observed a single time. This CDR3 reads CASRQSTLYNSPLHF. The CDR3 DNA follows: TGTGCCAGCAGACAGAGTACACTATATAATTCACCCCTCCACTTT. The J gene is TRBJ1-6, the V gene TRBV6-5; D gene ambiguous. There are 15 residues in the CDR3. The V gene lost 6 bases and the J gene lost 4 bases, with 13 bases spanning the gap. Germline lookup yields CDR1 MNHEY and CDR2 SVGAGI.

The chain joins TRBV14 to TRBJ2-3; weak D call: TRBD1 (6 bases). V was trimmed by 0 bases and J by 2 bases, leaving 12 bases between them. This CDR3 comprises 16 residues. Germline CDR1 reads SGHDN; CDR2 reads FVKESK. The CDR3 DNA reads TGTGCCAGCAGCCAAGATACAGGGATACTCACAGATACGCAGTATTTT. It codes for CASSQDTGILTDTQYF. Combining the CDR3 with reference TRBV14 and TRBJ2-3 gives the whole variable domain EAGVTQFPSHSVIEKGQTVTLRCDPISGHDNLYWYRRVMGKEIKFLLHFVKESKQDESGMPNNRFLAERTGGTYSTLKVQPAELEDSGVYFCASSQDTGILTDTQYFGPGTRLTVL.